The entry below describes one T cell receptor beta chain. Antigen unknown. The source of the sample is a study of vaccination and CD4 T cells after COVID-19. Study context: Convalescent patients had positive nasal swab PCR results for SARS-CoV-2. Disease was mild in several and severe in one.

Treatment denoted: roughly 11-day PBMC culture with coronavirus spike peptide pools or control peptides (ViraFEST assay). Oncomine TCR Beta short-read sequencing was applied to DNA from cultured CD4+ T cells. Genomic DNA was isolated from CD4+ T cells that had been cultured. A single record per CDR3 protein comes from TCRdb applying MiXCR to the PCR reads. The sample lists roughly 12,000 distinct CDR3 sequences, approximately 50% occurring once. The CDR3 totals 15 residues. Germline V lookup: CDR1 MRHNA, CDR2 SNTAGT. V gave up 0 bases and J gave up 4 bases; unmatched junction bases: 1. The sample was CD4+ T cells from blood, cultured in vitro. This sequence originates from a human donor who had recovered from COVID-19. The chain links TRBV6-4 to TRBJ2-1, with 9 bases matching TRBD2. The CDR3: CASSDSSGSYNEQFF. In DNA, the CDR3 is TGTGCCAGCAGTGACTCTAGCGGGAGTTACAATGAGCAGTTCTTC.